Below, 11 T cell receptor beta chains from the same sample are listed, as sequenced in a study of cytomegalovirus exposure and HLA in healthy donors. 60 Vbeta and 13 Jbeta primers were used in PCR. Libraries were prepared by immunoSEQ multiplex PCR; TCRdb keeps only in-frame clonotypes and omits some of them. In the table there are under 200,000 clones, about 85% of which are singletons. Sequencing used PBMCs. The receptors shown here come from a middle-aged man in good health and CMV-seropositive.

The chain joins TRBV30 to TRBJ2-1; D unclear. This CDR3 has 13 residues. Germline V gene sequence: CDR1 GTSNPN, CDR2 SVGIG (reference sequence). Trimming left V 4 bases short and J 2 bases short, with 9 bases between. The CDR3 DNA is TGTGCCTGGACCCTCGACACCTACAATGAGCAGTTCTTC. It translates to CAWTLDTYNEQFF.

The CDR3 here is CASSVGLTGGATDTQYF. Written as DNA, the CDR3 is TGTGCCAGCAGCGTAGGACTAACCGGGGGAGCGACAGATACGCAGTATTTT. V and J are TRBV9 and TRBJ2-3, with a weak D call TRBD2 (6 bases). The CDR3 is made up of 17 amino acids. Between the trimmed V and J ends, which lost 0 bases and 3 bases, there was a span of 17 bases. CDR1 and CDR2 from the germline V gene are SGDLS and YYNGEE.

CDR3 in DNA: TGTGCCATCAGGTCAGAAGGGGTTGAAGCTTTCTTT. Translated, it gives CAIRSEGVEAFF. This chain links TRBV10-3 with TRBJ1-1, with D tentatively TRBD1 (5 bases). The CDR3 spans 12 residues. The germline gives CDR1 ENHRY, CDR2 SYGVKD. V was trimmed by 6 bases and J by 7 bases, leaving 12 bases between them.

CDR3 sequence reads: CASSIGQFSTGELFF. CDR3 in DNA: TGTGCCAGCAGCATTGGACAGTTTAGCACTGGGGAGCTGTTTTTT. This rearrangement joins TRBV5-4 to TRBJ2-2; possible D gene TRBD1, 6 bases. The CDR3 runs to 15 residues. Germline V lookup: CDR1 SGHNT, CDR2 YYREEE (reference sequence). V was trimmed by 4 bases and J by 8 bases, leaving 18 bases between them.

CDR3 sequence reads: CASSLHQGDGYTF. CDR3 sequence (DNA): TGTGCCAGCAGCTTACACCAGGGTGATGGCTACACCTTC. The chain employs TRBV11-2 and TRBJ1-2; D is perhaps TRBD1 (5 bases). Germline CDR1 reads SGHAT; CDR2 reads FQNNGV. V was clipped by 2 bases and J by 6 bases, with 10 bases between them. The CDR3 runs to 13 residues. The full variable domain, its missing parts supplied by reference TRBV11-2 and TRBJ1-2, is EAGVAQSPRYKIIEKRQSVAFWCNPISGHATLYWYQQILGQGPKLLIQFQNNGVVDDSQLPKDRFSAERLKGVDSTLKIQPAKLEDSAVYLCASSLHQGDGYTFGSGTRLTVV.

The chain has TRBV28 and TRBJ1-5; a possible D gene is TRBD1 (6 bases). This CDR3 is built from 12 residues. Germline V lookup: CDR1 MDHEN, CDR2 SYDVKM. V was clipped by 7 bases and J by 11 bases, with 15 bases between them. The CDR3 sequence: CASTTGPQAQHF. DNA of the CDR3: TGTGCCAGCACCACAGGGCCCCAGGCCCAGCATTTT.

The chain is built from TRBV25-1 and TRBJ1-1; a weak D match, TRBD1 (5 bases). V lost 7 bases to trimming and J lost 3 bases, with 18 bases between them. This CDR3 region has 15 residues. CDR1 and CDR2 from the germline V gene are MGHDK and SYGVNS. CDR3 sequence reads: CASNAYGAVDTEAFF. DNA for the CDR3: TGTGCCAGCAATGCCTATGGGGCAGTAGACACTGAAGCTTTCTTT.

The chain joins TRBV5-6 to TRBJ2-1; 9 nucleotides align to TRBD1. Germline V gives CDR1 SGHDT, CDR2 YYEEEE. After removal of 2 bases from V and 3 bases from J, the junction contained 3 bases not matched to a gene. This CDR3 is built from 15 residues. The chain's CDR3 is CASSFWDRDYNEQFF. The CDR3 DNA is TGTGCCAGCAGCTTCTGGGACAGGGACTACAATGAGCAGTTCTTC.

The chain joins TRBV19 to TRBJ1-5, with 7 bases identical to TRBD1. The CDR3 totals 15 residues. Germline V CDR1 and CDR2: LNHDA, SQIVND (reference sequence). J lost 6 bases, V lost 5 bases, and 10 bases had no gene match. Here the CDR3 DNA reads TGTGCCAGTAGTCTAGGAGGGGGCGCCGGTCAGCCCCAGCATTTT. Translation: CASSLGGGAGQPQHF.

The chain has TRBV9 and TRBJ2-2, with 7 bases identical to TRBD1. The CDR3 has 16 amino acids. Trimming removed 4 bases from V and 5 bases from J; junction bases left unmatched: 11. Germline V gene lookup returns CDR1 SGDLS and CDR2 YYNGEE. The chain's CDR3 is CASSSPTGRETGELFF. The CDR3 coding sequence is TGTGCCAGCAGCTCCCCGACAGGGAGAGAAACCGGGGAGCTGTTTTTT. Full variable domain (outside the CDR3, taken from reference TRBV9 and TRBJ2-2): DSGVTQTPKHLITATGQRVTLRCSPRSGDLSVYWYQQSLDQGLQFLIQYYNGEERAKGNILERFSAQQFPDLHSELNLSSLELGDSALYFCASSSPTGRETGELFFGEGSRLTVL.

The chain links TRBV5-1 to TRBJ2-3; perhaps TRBD2 as D (6 bases). Trimming removed 7 bases at V and 0 bases at J, with 18 bases between. There are 16 residues in the CDR3. The germline gives CDR1 SGHRS, CDR2 YFSETQ. Here the CDR3 DNA reads TGCGCCAGCTCCCCCCGGGCCGGAGGGAGCACAGATACGCAGTATTTT. Translated: CASSPRAGGSTDTQYF.